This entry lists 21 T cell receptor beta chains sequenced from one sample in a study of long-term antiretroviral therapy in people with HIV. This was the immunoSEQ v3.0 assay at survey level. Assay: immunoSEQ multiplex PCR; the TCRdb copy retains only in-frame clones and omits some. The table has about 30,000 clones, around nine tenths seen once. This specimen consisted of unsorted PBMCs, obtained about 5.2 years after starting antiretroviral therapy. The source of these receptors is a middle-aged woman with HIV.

The chain's CDR3 is CASSPYGSHHEQFF. CDR3 bases: TGTGCCAGCAGCCCCTACGGGAGTCATCATGAGCAGTTCTTC. The chain uses TRBV14 and TRBJ2-1; D possibly corresponds to TRBD2 (6 bases). This CDR3 contains 14 residues. Germline CDR1 is SGHDN and CDR2 is FVKESK. V was clipped by 4 bases and J by 8 bases, with 15 bases between them. Together with reference TRBV14 and TRBJ2-1, the CDR3 gives the full variable domain: EAGVTQFPSHSVIEKGQTVTLRCDPISGHDNLYWYRRVMGKEIKFLLHFVKESKQDESGMPNNRFLAERTGGTYSTLKVQPAELEDSGVYFCASSPYGSHHEQFFGPGTRLTVL.

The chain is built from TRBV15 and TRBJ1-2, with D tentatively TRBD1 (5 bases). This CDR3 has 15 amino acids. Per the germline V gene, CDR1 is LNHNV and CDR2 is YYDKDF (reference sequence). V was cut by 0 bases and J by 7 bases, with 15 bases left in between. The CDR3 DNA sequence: TGTGCCACCAGCAGAGATTTGGGAGGGGCGGGTGGCTACACCTTC. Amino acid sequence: CATSRDLGGAGGYTF.

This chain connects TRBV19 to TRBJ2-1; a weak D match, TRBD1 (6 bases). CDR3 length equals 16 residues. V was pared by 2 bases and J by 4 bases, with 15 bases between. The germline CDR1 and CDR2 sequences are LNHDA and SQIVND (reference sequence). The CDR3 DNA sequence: TGTGCCAGTAGTATAAATTCAGGGGCAACTTACAATGAGCAGTTCTTC. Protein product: CASSINSGATYNEQFF.

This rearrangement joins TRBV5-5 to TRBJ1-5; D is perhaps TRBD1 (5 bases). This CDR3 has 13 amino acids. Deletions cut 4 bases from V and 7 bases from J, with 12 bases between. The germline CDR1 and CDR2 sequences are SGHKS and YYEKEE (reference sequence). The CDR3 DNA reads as TGTGCCAGCAGCCCGACGGGACTCCAGCCCCAGCATTTT. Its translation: CASSPTGLQPQHF.

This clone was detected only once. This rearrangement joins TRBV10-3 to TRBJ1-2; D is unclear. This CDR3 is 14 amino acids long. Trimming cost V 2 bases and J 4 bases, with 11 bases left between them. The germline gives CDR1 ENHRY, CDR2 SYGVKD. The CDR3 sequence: CAISEPDLTYGYTF. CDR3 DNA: TGTGCCATCAGTGAGCCGGACCTGACCTATGGCTACACCTTC.

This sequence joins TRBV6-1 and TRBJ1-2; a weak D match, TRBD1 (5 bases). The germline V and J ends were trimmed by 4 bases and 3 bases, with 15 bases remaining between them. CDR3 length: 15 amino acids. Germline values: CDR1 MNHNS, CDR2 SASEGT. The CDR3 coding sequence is TGTGCCAGCAGTGGAATTTCCGGGACGGACTATGGCTACACCTTC. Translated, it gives CASSGISGTDYGYTF.

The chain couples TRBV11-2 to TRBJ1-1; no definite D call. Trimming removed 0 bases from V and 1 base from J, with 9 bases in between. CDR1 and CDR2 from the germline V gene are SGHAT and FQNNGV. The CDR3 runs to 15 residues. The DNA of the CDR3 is TGTGCCAGCAGCTTAGATTTTCTTGGGAACACTGAAGCTTTCTTT. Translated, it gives CASSLDFLGNTEAFF.

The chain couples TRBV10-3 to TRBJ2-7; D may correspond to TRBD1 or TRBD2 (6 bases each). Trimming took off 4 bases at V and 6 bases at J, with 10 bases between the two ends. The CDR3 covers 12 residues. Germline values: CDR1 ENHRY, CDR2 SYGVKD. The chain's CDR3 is CAISAGDCEQYF. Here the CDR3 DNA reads TGTGCCATCAGTGCAGGGGACTGCGAGCAGTACTTC.

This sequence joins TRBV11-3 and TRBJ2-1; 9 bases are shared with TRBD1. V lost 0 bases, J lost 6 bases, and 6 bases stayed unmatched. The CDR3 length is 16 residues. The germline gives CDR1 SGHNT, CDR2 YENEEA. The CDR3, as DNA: TGTGCCAGCAGCTTAGAGTGGGGACAGGGTGGCAATGAGCAGTTCTTC. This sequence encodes CASSLEWGQGGNEQFF.

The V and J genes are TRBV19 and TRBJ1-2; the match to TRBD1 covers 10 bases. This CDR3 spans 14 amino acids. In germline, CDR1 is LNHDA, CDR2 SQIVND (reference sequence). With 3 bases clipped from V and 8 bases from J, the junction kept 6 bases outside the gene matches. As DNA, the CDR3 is TGTGCCAGTAGTATGGGGACAGGGGTTGGCGGCTACACCTTC. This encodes CASSMGTGVGGYTF.

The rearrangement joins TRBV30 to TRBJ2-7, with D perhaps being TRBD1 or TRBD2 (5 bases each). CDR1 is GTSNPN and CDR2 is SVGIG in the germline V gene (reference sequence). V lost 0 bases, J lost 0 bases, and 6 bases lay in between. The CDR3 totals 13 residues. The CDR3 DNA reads TGTGCCTGGAGTGTGGGGGTCTCCTACGAGCAGTACTTC. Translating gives CAWSVGVSYEQYF. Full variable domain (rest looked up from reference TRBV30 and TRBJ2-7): SQTIHQWPATLVQPVGSPLSLECTVEGTSNPNLYWYRQAAGRGLQLLFYSVGIGQISSEVPQNLSASRPQDRQFILSSKKLLLSDSGFYLCAWSVGVSYEQYFGPGTRLTVT.

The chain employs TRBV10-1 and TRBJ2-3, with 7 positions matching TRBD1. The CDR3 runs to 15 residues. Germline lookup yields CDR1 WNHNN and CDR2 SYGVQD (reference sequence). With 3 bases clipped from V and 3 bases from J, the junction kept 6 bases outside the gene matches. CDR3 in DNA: TGCGCCAGCAGTGACTACAGGGGCGGGACAGATACGCAGTATTTT. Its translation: CASSDYRGGTDTQYF.

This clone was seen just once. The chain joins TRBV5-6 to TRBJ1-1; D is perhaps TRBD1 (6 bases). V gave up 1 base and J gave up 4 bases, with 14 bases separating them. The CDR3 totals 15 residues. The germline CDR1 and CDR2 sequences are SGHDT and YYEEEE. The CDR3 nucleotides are TGTGCCAGCAGCTTGAATTTAGGGGGGCTCACTGAAGCTTTCTTT. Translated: CASSLNLGGLTEAFF.

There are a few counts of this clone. The CDR3 sequence is CASSQDPWTGELYF. CDR3 DNA sequence: TGTGCCAGCAGCCAAGATCCTTGGACAGGGGAGCTATATTTT. The genes are TRBV14 and TRBJ1-3; 9 bases are shared with TRBD1. This CDR3 comprises 14 residues. Per germline, CDR1 SGHDN and CDR2 FVKESK. V shed 0 bases, J shed 14 bases, and the junction held 8 bases outside the gene matches.

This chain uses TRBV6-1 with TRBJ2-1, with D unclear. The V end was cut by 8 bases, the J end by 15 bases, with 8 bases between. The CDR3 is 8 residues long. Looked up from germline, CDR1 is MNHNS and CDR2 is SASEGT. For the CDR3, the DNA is TGTGCCAGCGATTCGGGGTTCTTC. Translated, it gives CASDSGFF.

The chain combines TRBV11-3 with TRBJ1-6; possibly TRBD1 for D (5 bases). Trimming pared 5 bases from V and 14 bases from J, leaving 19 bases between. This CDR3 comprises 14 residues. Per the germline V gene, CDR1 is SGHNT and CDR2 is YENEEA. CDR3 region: CASSPLGGTYALHF. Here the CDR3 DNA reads TGTGCCAGCAGCCCCCTCGGGGGAACGTATGCCCTCCACTTT.

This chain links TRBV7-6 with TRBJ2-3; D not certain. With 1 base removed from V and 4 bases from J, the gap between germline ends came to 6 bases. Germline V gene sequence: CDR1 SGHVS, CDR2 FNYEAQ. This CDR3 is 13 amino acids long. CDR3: CASSLGGADTQYF. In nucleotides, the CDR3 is TGTGCCAGCAGCTTAGGCGGCGCAGATACGCAGTATTTT.

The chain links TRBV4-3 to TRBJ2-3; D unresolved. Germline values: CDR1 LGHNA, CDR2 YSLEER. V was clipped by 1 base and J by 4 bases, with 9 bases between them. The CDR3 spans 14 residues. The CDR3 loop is CASSQALNSDTQYF. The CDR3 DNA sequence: TGCGCCAGCAGCCAAGCGCTCAATTCAGATACGCAGTATTTT.

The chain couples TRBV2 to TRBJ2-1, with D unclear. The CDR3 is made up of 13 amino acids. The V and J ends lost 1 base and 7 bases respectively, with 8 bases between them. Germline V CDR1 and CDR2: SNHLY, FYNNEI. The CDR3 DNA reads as TGTGCCAGCAGTGAAGAAACAGTGAATGAGCAGTTCTTC. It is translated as CASSEETVNEQFF.

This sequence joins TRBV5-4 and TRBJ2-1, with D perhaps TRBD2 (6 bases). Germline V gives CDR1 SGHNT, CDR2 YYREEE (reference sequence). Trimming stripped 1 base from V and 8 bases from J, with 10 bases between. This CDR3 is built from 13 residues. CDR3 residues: CASSLSGLDEQFF. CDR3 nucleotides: TGTGCCAGCAGCTTGAGCGGGCTCGATGAGCAGTTCTTC.

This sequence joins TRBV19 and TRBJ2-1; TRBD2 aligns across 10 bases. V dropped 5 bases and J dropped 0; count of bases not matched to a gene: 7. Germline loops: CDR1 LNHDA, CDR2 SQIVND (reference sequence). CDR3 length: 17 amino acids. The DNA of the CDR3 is TGTGCCAGTAGTCTCCCTAGCGGGAGCTCCTCCTACAATGAGCAGTTCTTC. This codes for CASSLPSGSSSYNEQFF. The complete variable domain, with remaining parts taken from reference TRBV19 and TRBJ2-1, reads DGGITQSPKYLFRKEGQNVTLSCEQNLNHDAMYWYRQDPGQGLRLIYYSQIVNDFQKGDIAEGYSVSREKKESFPLTVTSAQKNPTAFYLCASSLPSGSSSYNEQFFGPGTRLTVL.